Included here is one T cell receptor beta chain sequence, with context. Its specificity is unknown. Sequencing used immunoSEQ v3.0 at survey level. Assay: immunoSEQ multiplex PCR; the TCRdb copy retains only in-frame clones and omits some. Of about 29,000 clones listed, about 90% are singletons. The data are from a study of long-term antiretroviral therapy in people with HIV. Two or more post-ART PBMC samples, plus at least one pre-ART sample, were available for each donor. Each HIV-infected participant was given treatment in the United States. Study-level points and caveats: HIV repertoires spanned narrower CDR3 length ranges than controls.

Germline V gene sequence: CDR1 KGHSH, CDR2 LQKENI. The trim removed 4 bases at V and 4 bases at J, leaving 8 bases unmatched. There are 16 residues in the CDR3. This chain joins TRBV18 and TRBJ2-2; TRBD2 matches 8 bases. The starting material was unsorted PBMCs, obtained 3.2 years before starting antiretroviral therapy. The clonotype was recovered from a man in his fifties or sixties with HIV. CDR3 protein: CASSRLTSVSTGELFF. In DNA form, the CDR3 reads TGTGCCAGCTCACGCCTGACTAGCGTAAGCACCGGGGAGCTGTTTTTT. Variable domain in full (rest from reference TRBV18 and TRBJ2-2): NAGVMQNPRHLVRRRGQEARLRCSPMKGHSHVYWYRQLPEEGLKFMVYLQKENIIDESGMPKERFSAEFPKEGPSILRIQQVVRGDSAAYFCASSRLTSVSTGELFFGEGSRLTVL.